One and the same sample provided the 26 T cell receptor beta chains below, sequenced in a study of blood T cell repertoires in COVID-19. Method: immunoSEQ multiplex PCR; TCRdb's copy keeps in-frame clones and lacks some. The table shows approximately 120,000 clones, with more than 75% occurring only once. The sequencing sample was made of peripheral blood. These TCRs come from a human donor in a cohort sampled during active COVID-19.

In DNA form, the CDR3 reads TGTGCCAGCAGTGTATCGGGGGAACGGTTCTTC. It translates to CASSVSGERFF. The genes are TRBV6-2 or TRBV6-3 and TRBJ2-1, with D possibly being TRBD2 (6 bases). V gave up 5 bases and J gave up 15 bases, with 14 bases separating them. Per germline, CDR1 MNHEY and CDR2 SVGEGT. This CDR3 has 11 residues.

This chain uses TRBV18 with TRBJ2-7; TRBD1 might be the D (6 bases). Trimming removed 3 bases from V and 0 bases from J, with 12 bases in between. Looked up from germline, CDR1 is KGHSH and CDR2 is LQKENI. This CDR3 has 15 amino acids. The CDR3 spells CASSPPTGSSYEQYF. The CDR3 nucleotides read TGTGCCAGCTCACCGCCGACAGGTAGCTCCTACGAGCAGTACTTC.

The chain recombines TRBV5-1 with TRBJ2-1; 10 positions agree with TRBD2. Germline CDR1 SGHRS, CDR2 YFSETQ. The CDR3 contains 15 residues. Germline trimming cut 4 bases from V and 6 bases from J; bases unmatched to any gene: 7. CDR3 in amino acids: CASSAGTSDGNEQFF. In nucleotides, the CDR3 is TGCGCCAGCAGCGCCGGGACTAGCGATGGCAATGAGCAGTTCTTC.

The rearrangement joins TRBV7-9 to TRBJ2-1; D is perhaps TRBD2 (5 bases). The V end was cut by 4 bases, the J end by 0 bases, with 19 bases between. The length of the CDR3 is 18 residues. Germline assignment: CDR1 SEHNR and CDR2 FQNEAQ (reference sequence). CDR3 in amino acids: CASSSGWRSEPSYNEQFF. CDR3 DNA: TGTGCCAGCAGCTCGGGCTGGCGTAGCGAGCCCTCCTACAATGAGCAGTTCTTC.

The genes are TRBV18 and TRBJ2-1; 7 nucleotides agree with TRBD2. The CDR3 loop spans 15 amino acids. The germline V gene encodes CDR1 KGHSH and CDR2 LQKENI. The V gene end was trimmed by 3 bases and the J gene end by 1 base; junction bases not matched to a gene: 3. CDR3 protein: CASSPGAGSYNEQFF. CDR3 nucleotide sequence: TGTGCCAGCTCACCGGGAGCGGGGTCCTACAATGAGCAGTTCTTC. Supplemented by reference TRBV18 and TRBJ2-1, the full variable domain reads NAGVMQNPRHLVRRRGQEARLRCSPMKGHSHVYWYRQLPEEGLKFMVYLQKENIIDESGMPKERFSAEFPKEGPSILRIQQVVRGDSAAYFCASSPGAGSYNEQFFGPGTRLTVL.

This chain links TRBV4-1 with TRBJ2-2; TRBD1 might be the D (5 bases). The length of the CDR3 is 15 residues. V was clipped by 1 base and J by 3 bases, with 9 bases between them. CDR1 and CDR2 from the germline V gene are MGHRA and YSYEKL. CDR3 coding DNA: TGCGCCAGCAGCCAAGTAGCAGGGCACACCGGGGAGCTGTTTTTT. Amino acid sequence: CASSQVAGHTGELFF.

This rearrangement joins TRBV19 to TRBJ2-1; possible D gene TRBD2, 6 bases. Germline lookup yields CDR1 LNHDA and CDR2 SQIVND (reference sequence). The CDR3 totals 17 residues. V lost 6 bases, J lost 5 bases, and 23 bases lay in between. The CDR3 spells CASSKRPGGNAHNEQFF. DNA of the CDR3: TGTGCCAGTAGCAAGAGGCCAGGCGGGAACGCCCACAATGAGCAGTTCTTC.

This chain uses TRBV28 with TRBJ2-1; D uncertain. CDR3 size: 11 residues. Trimming shortened V by 5 bases and J by 9 bases, and 8 bases separated the two germline ends. Germline V gene data show CDR1 as MDHEN and CDR2 as SYDVKM. DNA for the CDR3: TGTGCCAGCAGTCTTAGTCGTGAGCAGTTCTTC. Its translation: CASSLSREQFF.

The rearrangement links TRBV2 to TRBJ2-3; possible D gene TRBD2, 6 bases. V was shortened by 8 bases and J by 2 bases, with 14 bases between the two germline ends. Germline CDR1 and CDR2: SNHLY and FYNNEI. The CDR3 extends over 14 amino acids. Written as DNA, the CDR3 is TGTGCCAGCGGTCGGCTAGCGACCACAGATACGCAGTATTTT. Residues: CASGRLATTDTQYF.

The V call is TRBV18, the J call TRBJ2-1, with D tentatively TRBD1 (6 bases). Germline V gives CDR1 KGHSH, CDR2 LQKENI. The V and J ends lost 6 bases and 0 bases respectively, with 9 bases between them. The CDR3 is made up of 14 amino acids. The CDR3 region has the DNA TGTGCCAGCTCCTCGGACAGCTCCTACAATGAGCAGTTCTTC. This codes for CASSSDSSYNEQFF.

The chain couples TRBV6-5 to TRBJ1-4, with D perhaps TRBD1 (5 bases). This CDR3 has 14 amino acids. Trimming stripped 4 bases from V and 3 bases from J, with 9 bases between. Germline V gives CDR1 MNHEY, CDR2 SVGAGI. The CDR3 DNA is TGTGCCAGCAGTTTGACAGCGTCTAATGAAAAACTGTTTTTT. Protein: CASSLTASNEKLFF.

J is TRBJ2-1 and V is TRBV7-9, with 8 bases matching TRBD1. This CDR3 contains 15 residues. J gave up 6 bases and V 3 bases, and 7 bases lay outside the gene matches. Germline V gene lookup returns CDR1 SEHNR and CDR2 FQNEAQ (reference sequence). The CDR3: CASSLTGAVGNEQFF. In DNA form, the CDR3 reads TGTGCCAGCAGCTTGACAGGGGCCGTTGGCAATGAGCAGTTCTTC.

The chain couples TRBV12-3 or TRBV12-4 to TRBJ1-5; no reliable D call. This CDR3 is 11 amino acids long. Trimming removed 10 bases from V and 4 bases from J, with 8 bases in between. The CDR3 protein is CAKGGNQPQHF. The CDR3 DNA reads TGTGCCAAGGGAGGGAATCAGCCCCAGCATTTT.

This clone was found a few times. This chain uses TRBV18 with TRBJ1-5; a possible D gene is TRBD1 (5 bases). Germline CDR1 is KGHSH and CDR2 is LQKENI. V shed 2 bases and J shed 0 bases, with 8 bases lying between them. CDR3 length equals 15 residues. Here the CDR3 DNA reads TGTGCCAGCTCACCAGCCAGGGATAGCAATCAGCCCCAGCATTTT. This encodes CASSPARDSNQPQHF.

The chain is built from TRBV30 and TRBJ1-2; 9 positions match TRBD1. CDR3 length equals 14 residues. V was clipped by 0 bases and J by 2 bases; unmatched bases: 1. Germline assignment: CDR1 GTSNPN and CDR2 SVGIG (reference sequence). CDR3 bases: TGTGCCTGGAGTGTAGGGACAGGGAACTATGGCTACACCTTC. Its protein product is CAWSVGTGNYGYTF.

The chain links TRBV18 to TRBJ1-2; weak D call: TRBD1 (6 bases). The germline V gene has CDR1 KGHSH and CDR2 LQKENI. This CDR3 is 13 amino acids long. V lost 2 bases to trimming and J lost 7 bases, with 11 bases between them. The CDR3 DNA follows: TGTGCCAGCTCACCAACAGGGTCGGCTGGCTACACCTTC. This gives the protein CASSPTGSAGYTF.

As concerns this clone: A read error may account for a junction end that differs from germline. The genes are TRBV6-1 and TRBJ2-2, with a possible D match to TRBD1 (6 bases). CDR3 length: 16 amino acids. The V gene's germline CDR1 is MNHNS and CDR2 SASEGT. CDR3 bases: TGTGCCAGCAGGGAAGACACGGGACAGAACACCGGGGAGCTGTTTTTT. The encoded protein is CASREDTGQNTGELFF.

The rearrangement joins TRBV28 to TRBJ1-5; D is perhaps TRBD1 (5 bases). The CDR3 has 14 amino acids. Trimming stripped 6 bases from V and 4 bases from J, with 13 bases between. Per the germline V gene, CDR1 is MDHEN and CDR2 is SYDVKM. CDR3 sequence: CASRAAGLNQPQHF. CDR3 coding DNA: TGTGCCAGCAGGGCCGCGGGGCTTAATCAGCCCCAGCATTTT.

This CDR3 reads CASSTATSGSYEQYF. DNA of the CDR3: TGTGCCAGCAGCACCGCGACTAGCGGGAGTTACGAGCAGTACTTC. The V and J genes are TRBV21-1 and TRBJ2-7; the table assigns TRBD2, which was not confirmed against the DNA. TRBV21-1 is listed as a pseudogene. This CDR3 contains 15 residues.

The J gene is TRBJ2-7, the V gene TRBV10-1; weak D call: TRBD1 (6 bases). Germline V lookup: CDR1 WNHNN, CDR2 SYGVQD (reference sequence). This CDR3 has 16 residues. The germline V and J ends were trimmed by 3 bases and 3 bases, with 18 bases remaining between them. The CDR3 DNA follows: TGCGCCAGCAGTGACTCCTACGACAGGACGCACTACGAGCAGTACTTC. The encoded protein is CASSDSYDRTHYEQYF.

The V gene is TRBV19, the J gene TRBJ1-2; 9 nucleotides agree with TRBD1. Germline CDR1 is LNHDA and CDR2 is SQIVND (reference sequence). J gave up 1 base and V 1 base, and 4 bases lay outside the gene matches. The CDR3 consists of 16 residues. The CDR3 DNA reads TGTGCCAGTAGTATAGGACAGGGGGGACTTAACTATGGCTACACCTTC. It translates to CASSIGQGGLNYGYTF.

The CDR3 DNA reads TGTGCCAGCAGTGAACCCCGGCAGGGCGCCTATAATTCACCCCTCCACTTT. Amino acid sequence: CASSEPRQGAYNSPLHF. The genes are TRBV6-1 and TRBJ1-6, with D tentatively TRBD1 (5 bases). The ends were cut back, 2 bases at V and 2 bases at J, with 13 bases in the middle. There are 17 residues in the CDR3. Germline values: CDR1 MNHNS, CDR2 SASEGT.

This clone has just one count. The chain has TRBV23-1 and TRBJ2-7; D is perhaps TRBD2 (6 bases). TRBV23-1 carries the ORF label, with uncertain function. The CDR3 is made up of 14 amino acids. The germline V and J ends were trimmed by 8 bases and 7 bases, with 21 bases remaining between them. Here the CDR3 DNA reads TGCGCCAGCCCGGGACTTCGAGCCCTCTGGGAGCAGTACTTC. This sequence encodes CASPGLRALWEQYF.

This clone appeared a single time. The rearrangement links TRBV30 to TRBJ2-3; D gene unclear. The CDR3 is 14 amino acids. The germline CDR1 and CDR2 sequences are GTSNPN and SVGIG (reference sequence). Deletions cut 2 bases from V and 2 bases from J, with 11 bases between. DNA for the CDR3: TGTGCCTGGAGTATTGCAGGATCCACAGATACGCAGTATTTT. It encodes CAWSIAGSTDTQYF.

The chain is built from TRBV6-1 and TRBJ2-6, with TRBD1 identical over 11 bases. CDR1 is MNHNS, CDR2 SASEGT, per germline. J was trimmed by 0 bases and V by 4 bases; bases with no gene match: 11. This CDR3 has 20 amino acids. CDR3 protein: CASSGLGGDRGYSGANVLTF. CDR3 sequence (DNA): TGTGCCAGCAGTGGCCTCGGAGGGGACAGGGGGTACTCTGGGGCCAACGTCCTGACTTTC.

The chain uses TRBV19 and TRBJ1-4, with TRBD1 matching 8 bases. The length of the CDR3 is 15 residues. Germline V gives CDR1 LNHDA, CDR2 SQIVND (reference sequence). The V gene end was trimmed by 6 bases and the J gene end by 2 bases; junction bases not matched to a gene: 5. The CDR3 region is CASRLGQGTNEKLFF. The CDR3 nucleotides are TGTGCCAGTAGACTTGGACAGGGTACTAATGAAAAACTGTTTTTT.